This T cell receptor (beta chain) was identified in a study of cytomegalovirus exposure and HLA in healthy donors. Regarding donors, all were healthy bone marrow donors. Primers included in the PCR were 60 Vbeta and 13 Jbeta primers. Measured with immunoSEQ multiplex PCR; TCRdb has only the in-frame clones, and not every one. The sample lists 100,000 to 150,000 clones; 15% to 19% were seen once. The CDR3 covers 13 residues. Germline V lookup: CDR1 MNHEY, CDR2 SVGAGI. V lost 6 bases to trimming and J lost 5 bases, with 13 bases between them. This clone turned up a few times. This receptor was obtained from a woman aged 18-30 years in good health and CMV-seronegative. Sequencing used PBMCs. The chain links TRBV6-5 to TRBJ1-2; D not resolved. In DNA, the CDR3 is TGTGCCAGCAGCGAAGAGGTCCAATATGGCTACACCTTC. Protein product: CASSEEVQYGYTF.